This T cell receptor (beta chain) was found in a study of T-cell memory formation after mild COVID-19 (dated by TCRdb to the early 2020s). For the study in its entirety: TCR sequence clusters from the two donors were found to be largely donor specific. T-cell clones expanding and contracting after mild COVID-19 in a couple of donors were tracked by longitudinal TCRalpha and TCRbeta repertoire sequencing. Two young, previously healthy adult volunteers, one female and one male, were included in the cohort. The study at large found these results: Contracting CD4+ clones were found mainly in CM and EM memory subsets, while CD8+ clones were enriched in EMRA. Clones that contracted from day 15 to 85 showed balanced CD4/CD8 phenotypes, whereas a second wave of clones that expanded from day 15 to 37 leaned towards CD4+. Some responding clones were found in pre-infection memory, which suggests that pre-existing cross-reactive memory T cells took part in the SARS-CoV-2 response. The study included only a couple of mild cases, and larger cohorts that include severe cases with pre-infection samples were judged to be necessary. SARS-CoV-2 specificity was not confirmed for the second-wave clones peaking on day 37.

This clonotype was observed a few times. The antigen it recognizes is unknown. The sample holds no much larger clone one base away, and base qualities are not on file. For sequencing, an Illumina NovaSeq 6000 was employed. Using 5'RACE with constant-segment primers, TCRalpha and TCRbeta cDNA libraries were constructed, with sample barcodes and unique molecular identifiers added in the process. Trizol reagent was used to extract RNA from every sample. Amplification of the libraries took two PCR steps, and the second step added a second sample barcode plus Illumina TruSeq adapters. Libraries were sequenced on an Illumina NovaSeq with 2 x 150 bp paired-end reads. The study's processing was this. Demultiplexing of reads and collapsing into UMI-guided consensus sequences were performed with migec v1.2.7. Using mixcr v2.1.11, UMI consensuses were aligned to TRA and TRB V and J templates and then assembled into clonotypes. Expanded or contracted clonotypes were those called significant by both edgeR and NoisET, with noise models trained on biological replicates. For edgeR calls, the cutoffs were a false discovery rate-adjusted p below 0.01 and a log2 fold-change threshold of 1. As an exploratory analysis of dynamics, PCA with hierarchical clustering was applied to max-normalized trajectories of the 1000 most abundant clonotypes. The CD4 or CD8 phenotype of responding clones was assigned using the separately sequenced CD4+ and CD8+ repertoires. TCRdb ran its own pipeline on the public reads, namely fastp trimming at Q25 and MiXCR clone calling, and kept in-frame beta chains. Rows matching on CDR3 protein sequence are summarized as one entry with the most common DNA and genes. The V and J calls here are based on TCRdb, not the publication. The sample table records under 350,000 distinct CDR3 sequences; 15% to 20% of these occur just once. Roughly a fifth of the sample is in the top ten clones.

PBMCs were isolated by Ficoll-Paque density gradient centrifugation. The specimen sequenced was PBMCs or a T cell subset sorted from them (not recorded which). The sequence came from a man younger than 35 who had mild COVID-19 (a few samples of this study predate the infection). The sample titles of this study are shuffled in the database, so cell type and time point are left out; the donor was told from shared clones.

The encoded CDR3 is CASSLGLGGGQETQYF. The DNA sequence is given as TGTGCCAGCAGCTTAGGACTCGGCGGGGGCCAAGAGACCCAGTACTTC. The sequence joins TRBV7-2 to TRBJ2-5, and 7 junction bases match TRBD2. From V the trimming removes 1 base and from J it removes 1 base, while the gene matches leave 6 bases of the junction unaccounted for. Taken from cysteine to phenylalanine, the CDR3 has 16 residues. The only DNA kept is the CDR3, 48 bases in frame from the first base. The germline V gene sets CDR1 to SGHTA and CDR2 to FQGNSA. Full variable domain (CDR3 extended with the reference TRBV7-2 and TRBJ2-5 proteins): GAGVSQSPSNKVTEKGKDVELRCDPISGHTALYWYRQSLGQGLEFLIYFQGNSAPDKSGLPSDRFSAERTGGSVSTLTIQRTQQEDSAVYLCASSLGLGGGQETQYFGPGTRLLVL.